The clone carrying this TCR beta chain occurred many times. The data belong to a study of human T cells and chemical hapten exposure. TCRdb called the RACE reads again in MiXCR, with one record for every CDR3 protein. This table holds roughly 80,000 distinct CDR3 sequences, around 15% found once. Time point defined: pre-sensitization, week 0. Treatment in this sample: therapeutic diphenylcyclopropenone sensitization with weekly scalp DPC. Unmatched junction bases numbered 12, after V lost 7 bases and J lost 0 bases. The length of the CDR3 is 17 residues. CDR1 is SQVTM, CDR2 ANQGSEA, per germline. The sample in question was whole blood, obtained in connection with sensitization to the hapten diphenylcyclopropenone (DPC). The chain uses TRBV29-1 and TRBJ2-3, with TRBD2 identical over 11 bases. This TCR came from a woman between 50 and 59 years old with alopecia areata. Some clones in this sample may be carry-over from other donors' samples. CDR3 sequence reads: CSERSTGTSGSTDTQYF. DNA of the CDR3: TGCAGCGAACGCTCTACCGGGACTAGCGGCAGCACAGATACGCAGTATTTT.